This TCR beta chain derives from a study of cytomegalovirus exposure and HLA in healthy donors. Points from the study as a whole: TCR beta V- and J-gene trimming, according to a later analysis, was linked to a missense DCLRE1C variant.

CDR3 length: 17 amino acids. V was clipped by 4 bases and J by 1 base; unmatched bases: 6. Germline V gene sequence: CDR1 MNHNS, CDR2 SASEGT. Only a few counts were recorded for this clone. As yet, its antigen is unknown. PCR amplification relied on 60 Vbeta primers (plus 13 Jbeta primers). Method: immunoSEQ multiplex PCR; TCRdb's copy keeps in-frame clones and lacks some. The profile shows fewer than 200,000 clones, over 70% of them singletons. The V gene is TRBV6-1, the J gene TRBJ1-6, with 8 bases matching TRBD1. The TCR sequence derives from a woman between 45 and 60 years old in good health and CMV-seropositive. The sequencing input was PBMCs. As DNA, the CDR3 is TGTGCCAGCAGTGGCCGGGACAGGTGGTCCTATAATTCACCCCTCCACTTT. This encodes CASSGRDRWSYNSPLHF.